This TCR beta chain was profiled in a study of graft-versus-host responses after intestinal transplantation. The wider study: Each of the recipients got a multivisceral, liver-intestinal, or isolated intestinal transplant.

Clones were sequenced by immunoSEQ multiplex PCR, and TCRdb holds only the in-frame ones, with some missing. The sample carries some 95,000 clones, roughly 91% recorded once. A remark on this clone: Its cognate antigen is unknown.

Regarding the study as a whole: Levels of circulating GvH clones at their peak were associated with early post-transplant HvG declines.

This CDR3 has 14 residues. Unmatched junction bases numbered 5, after V lost 3 bases and J lost 4 bases. Germline values: CDR1 MNHEY, CDR2 SMNVEV (reference sequence). The TCR was taken from a human donor who received an intestinal transplant. The V call is TRBV27, the J call TRBJ1-1; 7 nucleotides line up with TRBD1. Material: unstimulated CD8+ T cells sorted from spleen or lymph node cells, obtained before intestinal transplant. The CDR3, as DNA: TGTGCCAGCAGTTTGACAGGGAAAGCCACTGAAGCTTTCTTT. It yields the protein CASSLTGKATEAFF.